These 27 T cell receptor beta chains share one sample of origin, sequenced in a study of regulatory T cells in long-lasting Graves disease. Time point specified: newly diagnosed GD, antithyroid drugs for less than 3 months. RNA from PBMCs was the source of the TCR library. Sequencing libraries for TCR beta were prepared with iRepertoire HTBI primers and Arm-PCR of CDR3 regions. TCRdb called the multiplex PCR reads again in MiXCR, with one record for every CDR3 protein. The sample consists of roughly 440,000 distinct CDR3 sequences, about a sixth of them appearing once. These data also featured in a second study, about T cells in Graves' hyperthyroidism and ophthalmopathy.

The input for sequencing was peripheral blood mononuclear cells (PBMCs), taken at new diagnosis, from a patient treated with antithyroid drugs. These receptors were taken from a woman under 30 with Graves disease.

This clonotype was seen repeatedly, ten times or more. One end of the junction fails to match germline, which may point to a read error. V and J are TRBV11-2 and TRBJ1-1, with TRBD1 identical over 7 bases. The CDR3 sequence is 13 residues long. Germline V gives CDR1 SGHAT, CDR2 FQNNGV. In nucleotides, the CDR3 is TGTGCCGGCAGCCCTACAGGGGAAAGGGAAGCTTTCTTT. It yields the protein CAGSPTGEREAFF.

This clonotype was counted only a few times. This may be a read error: a much more frequent sequence differs by one nucleotide. The chain combines TRBV28 with TRBJ2-1; 8 nucleotides align to TRBD2. V shed 10 bases and J 9 bases; nucleotides not matched to a gene: 8. This CDR3 is 12 amino acids long. CDR1 MDHEN and CDR2 SYDVKM come from the germline V gene. The CDR3 is CAISTSEIEQFF. The CDR3 nucleotides read TGTGCCATCTCGACTAGCGAGATTGAGCAGTTCTTC.

This clonotype was picked up many times. The chain couples TRBV6-2 or TRBV6-3 to TRBJ2-3; 10 bases map to TRBD2. Germline V lookup: CDR1 MNHEY, CDR2 SVGEGT. The CDR3 consists of 18 residues. The J segment lost 6 bases and the V segment lost 2 bases, leaving 14 bases of the junction unmatched. The CDR3 loop reads CASSYGSGRARLSDTQYF. CDR3 bases: TGTGCCAGCAGTTACGGCAGCGGGAGGGCTCGGCTTTCGGATACGCAGTATTTT.

This clonotype showed up many times. The rearrangement joins TRBV15 to TRBJ1-6; 8 nucleotides align to TRBD1. This CDR3 has 13 amino acids. The J segment lost 6 bases and the V segment lost 8 bases, leaving 3 bases of the junction unmatched. Germline CDR1 reads LNHNV; CDR2 reads YYDKDF (reference sequence). CDR3 sequence: CATGGQANSPLHF. As DNA, the CDR3 is TGTGCCACCGGGGGACAGGCTAATTCACCCCTCCACTTT.

This clonotype came up many times. The gene calls are TRBV7-3 and TRBJ2-7; D gene ambiguous. Germline V gene sequence: CDR1 SGHTA, CDR2 FQGTGA. V lost 0 bases and J lost 5, with 8 bases in between. The CDR3 runs to 13 residues. The CDR3 sequence: CASSLTSHHEQYF. The CDR3 bases are TGTGCCAGCAGCTTAACCTCTCACCACGAGCAGTACTTC.

This clonotype was observed at least ten times. The J gene is TRBJ1-2, the V gene TRBV24-1; 10 bases match TRBD1. The CDR3 runs to 16 residues. The ends lost 9 bases at V and 6 bases at J; junction bases unmatched: 15. Germline V lookup: CDR1 KGHDR, CDR2 SFDVKD. CDR3 amino acids: CATSYYSGTGVHGYTF. The CDR3 region has the DNA TGTGCCACCTCCTATTACTCCGGGACAGGGGTCCATGGCTACACCTTC.

The V and J genes are TRBV6-2 or TRBV6-3 and TRBJ1-5; D uncertain. The V gene's germline CDR1 is MNHEY and CDR2 SVGEGT. The CDR3 covers 14 residues. Trimming stripped 7 bases from V and 0 bases from J, with 10 bases between. The CDR3 DNA is TGTGCCAGCAAGAGGAGCATTAGCAATCAGCCCCAGCATTTT. Protein product: CASKRSISNQPQHF.

This clonotype was seen repeatedly, ten times or more. The genes are TRBV6-2 or TRBV6-3 and TRBJ2-5, with D tentatively TRBD1 (6 bases). Germline assignment: CDR1 MNHEY and CDR2 SVGEGT. V was clipped by 8 bases and J by 4 bases, with 17 bases between them. The CDR3 length is 14 residues. The DNA of the CDR3 is TGTGCCAGCCTCCAGGGGTTGAGTGGAGAGACCCAGTACTTC. This codes for CASLQGLSGETQYF.

The chain links TRBV7-8 to TRBJ1-5; D ambiguous. Germline V gene sequence: CDR1 SGHVS, CDR2 FQNEAQ. V was clipped by 2 bases and J by 0 bases, with 11 bases between them. The CDR3 runs to 16 residues. The CDR3: CASSLFSGNSNQPQHF. The CDR3 DNA reads TGTGCCAGCAGCTTATTCTCGGGGAATAGCAATCAGCCCCAGCATTTT.

This clonotype was counted many times. The CDR3, as DNA: TGCAGTGCTACCGAAATTCAGGCCCTAGGGTCCTACGAGCAGTACTTC. It specifies CSATEIQALGSYEQYF. The chain joins TRBV20-1 to TRBJ2-7, with no clear D. Germline CDR1 is DFQATT and CDR2 is SNEGSKA (reference sequence). V gave up 4 bases and J gave up 1 base, with 20 bases separating them. CDR3 length: 16 amino acids.

The V call is TRBV14, the J call TRBJ1-6, with D maybe TRBD1 (5 bases). Germline CDR1 is SGHDN and CDR2 is FVKESK. This CDR3 has 18 amino acids. Trimming took off 1 base at V and 0 bases at J, with 13 bases between the two ends. CDR3 region: CASSQGSTGVSYNSPLHF. The CDR3 DNA reads TGTGCCAGCAGCCAAGGGTCTACAGGTGTCTCCTATAATTCACCCCTCCACTTT.

Regarding this clonotype: A much larger clone lies a single base off, so this may be a read error. No conserved phenylalanine or tryptophan ends this CDR3, so it is likely a read error. This chain connects TRBV12-3 or TRBV12-4 to TRBJ2-1; 11 bases agree with TRBD2. After removal of 3 bases from V and 7 bases from J, the junction contained 5 bases not matched to a gene. The CDR3 totals 15 residues. The CDR3 DNA follows: TGTGCCAGCAGTTTCGGACTAGCGGGTTTGAATGAGCAGTTCTCC. Protein: CASSFGLAGLNEQFS.

There are a few counts of this clonotype. V gene TRBV12-3 or TRBV12-4 combines with J gene TRBJ1-4; no definite D call. CDR3 length equals 14 residues. The V gene lost 6 bases and the J gene lost 3 bases, with 11 bases spanning the gap. The CDR3 region has the DNA TGTGCCAGCAGCCTCCGACAAGCTAATGAAAAACTGTTTTTT. Its protein is CASSLRQANEKLFF.

This clonotype was observed at least ten times. V usage is TRBV3-1 and J usage is TRBJ1-2; D is uncertain. CDR3 length: 12 amino acids. Trimming took off 6 bases at V and 4 bases at J, with 9 bases between the two ends. Germline V lookup: CDR1 LGHDT, CDR2 YNNKEL (reference sequence). The CDR3 coding sequence is TGTGCCAGCAGTGCCGGTTCCTATGGCTACACCTTC. This codes for CASSAGSYGYTF. Full variable domain (rest looked up from reference TRBV3-1 and TRBJ1-2): DTAVSQTPKYLVTQMGNDKSIKCEQNLGHDTMYWYKQDSKKFLKIMFSYNNKELIINETVPNRFSPKSPDKAHLNLHINSLELGDSAVYFCASSAGSYGYTFGSGTRLTVV.

The rearrangement joins TRBV19 to TRBJ1-1; 8 bases are a match to TRBD1. J gave up 10 bases and V 1 base, and 8 bases lay outside the gene matches. The CDR3 sequence is 14 residues long. In germline, CDR1 is LNHDA, CDR2 SQIVND (reference sequence). The CDR3 is CASSIGTGPDTAFF. The DNA for the CDR3 is TGTGCCAGTAGTATAGGGACAGGGCCAGATACAGCTTTCTTT.

The table lists this clonotype with many counts. The chain uses TRBV11-2 and TRBJ2-7; 7 nucleotides line up with TRBD2. The CDR3 contains 14 residues. V was clipped by 4 bases and J by 6 bases; unmatched bases: 9. CDR1 and CDR2 (germline): SGHAT, FQNNGV. In DNA, the CDR3 is TGTGCCAGCAGCTCGCGGGCGGGAGCGGGCGAGCAGTACTTC. It yields the protein CASSSRAGAGEQYF.

CDR3 loop: CASSQQGGLAADTQYF. The CDR3 region has the DNA TGTGCCAGCAGCCAGCAAGGGGGGTTGGCGGCAGATACGCAGTATTTT. The genes are TRBV3-1 and TRBJ2-3; D may correspond to TRBD1 or TRBD2 (6 bases each). CDR1 is LGHDT, CDR2 YNNKEL, per germline (reference sequence). This CDR3 is built from 16 residues. V was cut by 3 bases and J by 4 bases, with 17 bases left in between.

In this sample, this clonotype turned up many times. This chain links TRBV7-2 with TRBJ2-3, with TRBD2 identical over 9 bases. Looked up from germline, CDR1 is SGHTA and CDR2 is FQGNSA. J gave up 1 base and V 3 bases, and 5 bases lay outside the gene matches. CDR3 length: 16 amino acids. As DNA, the CDR3 is TGTGCCAGCAGCTTTAAGTTAGCGGGAGGCACAGATACGCAGTATTTT. This encodes CASSFKLAGGTDTQYF.

This clonotype was observed many times. The chain couples TRBV6-2 or TRBV6-3 to TRBJ2-7, with unresolved D. The V gene lost 2 bases and the J gene lost 2 bases, with 7 bases spanning the gap. The CDR3 has 13 residues. Germline V gives CDR1 MNHEY, CDR2 SVGEGT. CDR3 sequence: CASSYGATYEQYF. The CDR3 DNA reads TGTGCCAGCAGTTACGGCGCAACCTACGAGCAGTACTTC.

This clonotype was counted at least ten times. The rearrangement joins TRBV7-9 to TRBJ2-1, with TRBD2 identical over 15 bases. Per germline, CDR1 SEHNR and CDR2 FQNEAQ (reference sequence). V was pared by 5 bases and J by 10 bases, with 9 bases of the junction left unmatched. The CDR3 length is 16 residues. CDR3: CASSPWLGTSGREQFF. In DNA, the CDR3 is TGTGCCAGCAGCCCCTGGTTGGGGACTAGCGGGAGGGAGCAGTTCTTC.

This chain links TRBV20-1 with TRBJ2-1; 11 bases are shared with TRBD2. V was clipped by 0 bases and J by 3 bases; unmatched bases: 13. Germline CDR1 is DFQATT and CDR2 is SNEGSKA (reference sequence). CDR3 length: 19 residues. The CDR3 region is CSARDYSTTSGSLYNEQFF. In nucleotides, the CDR3 is TGCAGTGCTAGAGATTATTCCACAACTAGCGGGAGTCTCTACAATGAGCAGTTCTTC.

V gene TRBV7-9 combines with J gene TRBJ2-7, with 10 bases lining up with TRBD2. This CDR3 comprises 14 residues. Germline V lookup: CDR1 SEHNR, CDR2 FQNEAQ (reference sequence). V dropped 1 base and J dropped 5; count of bases not matched to a gene: 2. The CDR3 is CASSLVLAGDEQYF. In DNA, the CDR3 is TGTGCCAGCAGCTTAGTCCTAGCGGGAGACGAGCAGTACTTC.

This clonotype showed up many times. A much larger clone differs by one base, so this may be a read error. The chain uses TRBV20-1 and TRBJ2-1, with D possibly being TRBD2 (6 bases). The CDR3 consists of 13 residues. Trimming took 3 bases from V and 1 from J, leaving 7 bases between them. Germline values: CDR1 DFQATT, CDR2 SNEGSKA (reference sequence). The CDR3 DNA reads as TGCAGTGCTAGCGGGAGATCCTACAATGAGCAGTTCTTC. It encodes CSASGRSYNEQFF.

The chain joins TRBV15 to TRBJ2-6; 8 bases line up with TRBD1. Per germline, CDR1 LNHNV and CDR2 YYDKDF (reference sequence). The trim removed 3 bases at V and 0 bases at J, leaving 16 bases unmatched. There are 21 residues in the CDR3. This CDR3 reads CATSSRRPGTGKSSGANVLTF. The CDR3 DNA reads as TGTGCCACCAGCAGCCGCCGTCCCGGGACAGGAAAGAGCTCTGGGGCCAACGTCCTGACTTTC.

The chain joins TRBV5-1 to TRBJ2-5; the D gene is possibly TRBD1 (5 bases). Looked up from germline, CDR1 is SGHRS and CDR2 is YFSETQ. The CDR3 extends over 16 amino acids. The V end was cut by 4 bases, the J end by 5 bases, with 21 bases between. The CDR3 DNA reads TGCGCCAGCAGCCGGATACCTCAGGGTCTGCAGGAGACCCAGTACTTC. Translating gives CASSRIPQGLQETQYF.

This clonotype was counted at least ten times. The chain is built from TRBV7-2 and TRBJ2-1; D unclear. The CDR3 contains 13 residues. CDR1 is SGHTA and CDR2 is FQGNSA in the germline V gene. The ends were cut back, 0 bases at V and 7 bases at J, with 7 bases in the middle. The CDR3 spells CASSLAHLNEQFF. CDR3 nucleotide sequence: TGTGCCAGCAGCTTAGCGCACCTGAATGAGCAGTTCTTC.

This clonotype was seen repeatedly, ten times or more. The CDR3: CSAYSGGLAKNIQYF. For the CDR3, the DNA is TGCAGTGCTTACTCGGGAGGTCTAGCCAAAAACATTCAGTACTTC. This chain joins TRBV20-1 and TRBJ2-4; 7 bases align to TRBD2. The CDR3 has 15 amino acids. The V and J ends lost 5 bases and 0 bases, in that order; junction bases with no gene match: 7. Germline V gives CDR1 DFQATT, CDR2 SNEGSKA (reference sequence).